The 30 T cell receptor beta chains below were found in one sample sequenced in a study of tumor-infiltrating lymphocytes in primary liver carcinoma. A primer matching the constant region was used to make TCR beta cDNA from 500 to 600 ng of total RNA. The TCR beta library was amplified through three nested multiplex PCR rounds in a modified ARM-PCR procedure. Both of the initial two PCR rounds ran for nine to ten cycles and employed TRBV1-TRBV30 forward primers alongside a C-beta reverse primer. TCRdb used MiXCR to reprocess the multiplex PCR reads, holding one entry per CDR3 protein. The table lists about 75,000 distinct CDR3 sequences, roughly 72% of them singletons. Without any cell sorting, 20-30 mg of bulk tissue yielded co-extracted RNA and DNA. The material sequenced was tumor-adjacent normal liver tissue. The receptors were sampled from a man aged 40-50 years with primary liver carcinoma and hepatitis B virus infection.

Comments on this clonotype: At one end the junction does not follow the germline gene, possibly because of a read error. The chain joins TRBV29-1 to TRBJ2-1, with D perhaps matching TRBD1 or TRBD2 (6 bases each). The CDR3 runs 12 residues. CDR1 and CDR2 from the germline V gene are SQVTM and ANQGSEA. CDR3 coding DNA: TGCAGCGTTGAGCAGGAGGGGGATGAGCACTTCTTC. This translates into CSVEQEGDEHFF.

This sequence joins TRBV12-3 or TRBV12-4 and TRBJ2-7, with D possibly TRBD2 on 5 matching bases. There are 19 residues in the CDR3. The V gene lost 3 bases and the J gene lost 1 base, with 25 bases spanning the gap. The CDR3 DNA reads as TGTGCCAGCAGTTTCTCAAGGGTGGAATGGGAGCGTTTATCCTACGAGCAGTACTTC. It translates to CASSFSRVEWERLSYEQYF.

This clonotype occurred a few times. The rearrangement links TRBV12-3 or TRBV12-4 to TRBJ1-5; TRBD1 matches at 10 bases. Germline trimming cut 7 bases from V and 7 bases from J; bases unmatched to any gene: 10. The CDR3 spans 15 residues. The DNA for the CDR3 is TGTGCCAGCAATCCTGACAGGGGGCGAGAACAGCCCCAGCATTTT. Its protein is CASNPDRGREQPQHF.

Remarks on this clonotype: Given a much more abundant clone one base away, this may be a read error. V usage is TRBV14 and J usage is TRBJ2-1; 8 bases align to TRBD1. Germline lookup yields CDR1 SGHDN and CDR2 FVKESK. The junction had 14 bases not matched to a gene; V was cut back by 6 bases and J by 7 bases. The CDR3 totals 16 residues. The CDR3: CASSRRQGCRLNEQFF. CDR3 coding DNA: TGTGCCAGCAGTCGTCGACAGGGGTGCCGGTTAAATGAGCAGTTCTTC.

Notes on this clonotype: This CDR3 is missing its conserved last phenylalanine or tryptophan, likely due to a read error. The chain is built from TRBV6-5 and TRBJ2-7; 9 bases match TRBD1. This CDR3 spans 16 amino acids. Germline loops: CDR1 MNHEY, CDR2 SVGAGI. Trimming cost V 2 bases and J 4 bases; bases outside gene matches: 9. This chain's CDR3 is CASSYMLGQGNYEQYL. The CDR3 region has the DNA TGTGCCAGCAGTTACATGTTGGGACAGGGCAATTACGAGCAGTACTTA.

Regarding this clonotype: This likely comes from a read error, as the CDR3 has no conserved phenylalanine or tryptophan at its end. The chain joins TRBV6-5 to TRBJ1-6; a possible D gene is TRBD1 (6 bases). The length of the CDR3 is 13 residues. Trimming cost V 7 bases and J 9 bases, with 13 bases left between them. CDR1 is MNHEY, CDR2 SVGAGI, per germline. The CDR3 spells CASTGIGGSPLHI. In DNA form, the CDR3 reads TGTGCCAGCACTGGGATAGGGGGTTCACCCCTCCACATT.

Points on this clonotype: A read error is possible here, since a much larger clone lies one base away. The CDR3 loop is CVWSVGPYEQYF. DNA of the CDR3: TGTGTCTGGAGTGTCGGTCCCTACGAGCAGTACTTC. The V call is TRBV30, the J call TRBJ2-7; D gene ambiguous. The CDR3 runs 12 residues. Germline V gene sequence: CDR1 GTSNPN, CDR2 SVGIG (reference sequence).

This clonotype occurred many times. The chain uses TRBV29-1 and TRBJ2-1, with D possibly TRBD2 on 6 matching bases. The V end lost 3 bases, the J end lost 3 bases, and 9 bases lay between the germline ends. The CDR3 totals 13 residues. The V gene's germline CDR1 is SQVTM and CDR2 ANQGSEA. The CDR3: CSVDQRVYNEQFF. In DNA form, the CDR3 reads TGCAGCGTTGATCAGCGGGTCTACAATGAGCAGTTCTTC.

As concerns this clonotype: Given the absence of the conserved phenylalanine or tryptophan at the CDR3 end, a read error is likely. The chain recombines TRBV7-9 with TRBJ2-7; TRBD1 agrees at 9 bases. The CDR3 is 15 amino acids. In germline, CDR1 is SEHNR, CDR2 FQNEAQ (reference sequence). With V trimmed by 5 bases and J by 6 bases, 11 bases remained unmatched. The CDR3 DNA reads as TGTGCCAGCAGCGATACGGGACAGGGATTATCCGAGCAGTACCTC. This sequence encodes CASSDTGQGLSEQYL.

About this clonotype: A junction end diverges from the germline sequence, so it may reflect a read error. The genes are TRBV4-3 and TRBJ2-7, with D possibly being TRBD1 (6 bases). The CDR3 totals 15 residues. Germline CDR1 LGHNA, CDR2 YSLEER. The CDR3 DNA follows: TGCGCCAGTAGCCAAGCTTGGCCAGGGGCCTACGAGCAGCACTTC. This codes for CASSQAWPGAYEQHF.

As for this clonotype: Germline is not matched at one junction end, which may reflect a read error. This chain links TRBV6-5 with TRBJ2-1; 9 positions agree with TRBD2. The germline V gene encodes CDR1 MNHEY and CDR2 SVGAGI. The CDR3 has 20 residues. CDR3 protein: CVRPPGPGLAFTSSYNGQFF. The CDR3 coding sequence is TGTGTCAGGCCTCCGGGACCGGGACTAGCTTTCACTAGCTCCTACAATGGGCAGTTCTTC.

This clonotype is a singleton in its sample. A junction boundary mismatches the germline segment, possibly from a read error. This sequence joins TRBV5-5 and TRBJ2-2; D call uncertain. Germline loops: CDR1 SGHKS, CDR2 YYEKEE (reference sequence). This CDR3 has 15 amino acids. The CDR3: CASSLGWTNTVELFF. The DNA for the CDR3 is TGCGCCAGCAGCTTGGGTTGGACGAACACCGTGGAGCTGTTTTTT.

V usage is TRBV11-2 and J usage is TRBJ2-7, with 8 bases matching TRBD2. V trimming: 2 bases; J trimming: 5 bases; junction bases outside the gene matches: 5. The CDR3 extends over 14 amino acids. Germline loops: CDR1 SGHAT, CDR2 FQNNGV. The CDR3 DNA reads TGTGCCAGCAGCTTAAGCGGGAGTCACAACGAGCAGTACTTC. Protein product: CASSLSGSHNEQYF.

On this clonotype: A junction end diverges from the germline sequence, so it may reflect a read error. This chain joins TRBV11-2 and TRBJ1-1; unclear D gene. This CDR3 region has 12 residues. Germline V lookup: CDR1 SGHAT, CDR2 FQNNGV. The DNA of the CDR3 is TGTGCCAGCCGCTTATTAGGGTATGAAGCTTTCTTT. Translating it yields CASRLLGYEAFF.

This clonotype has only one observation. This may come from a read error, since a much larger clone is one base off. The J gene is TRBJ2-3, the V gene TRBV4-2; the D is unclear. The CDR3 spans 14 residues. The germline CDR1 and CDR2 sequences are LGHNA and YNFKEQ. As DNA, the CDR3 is TGTGCCAGCAGCCAAGATTTAAGGCCGGATAAGCAGTATTTT. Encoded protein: CASSQDLRPDKQYF.

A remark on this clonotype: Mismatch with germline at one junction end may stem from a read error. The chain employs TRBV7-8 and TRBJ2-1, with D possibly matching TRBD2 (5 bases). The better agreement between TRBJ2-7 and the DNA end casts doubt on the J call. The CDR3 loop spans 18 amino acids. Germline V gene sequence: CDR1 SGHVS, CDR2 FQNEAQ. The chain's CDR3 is CAGSPFGGSAVSYNEQYF. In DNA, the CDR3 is TGTGCCGGCAGCCCGTTTGGAGGCTCAGCGGTCTCCTACAATGAGCAGTACTTC.

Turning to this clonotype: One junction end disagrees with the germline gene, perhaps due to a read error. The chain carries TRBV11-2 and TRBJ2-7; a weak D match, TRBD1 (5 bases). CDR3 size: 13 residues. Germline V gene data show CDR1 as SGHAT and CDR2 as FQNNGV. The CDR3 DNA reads TGTGTCAGCAGCTTCGACAGCATCTACGAGCAGTATTTC. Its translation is CVSSFDSIYEQYF.

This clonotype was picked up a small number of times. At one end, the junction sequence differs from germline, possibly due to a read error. The CDR3 region has the DNA TGCGCCAACAGCCAAGATCGGGAGACTCCCCGCGAGCAGTATTTC. Translating gives CANSQDRETPREQYF. This chain uses TRBV4-3 with TRBJ2-7; a possible D gene is TRBD2 (6 bases). The CDR3 runs to 15 residues. Germline-derived CDR1 and CDR2 are LGHNA and YSLEER.

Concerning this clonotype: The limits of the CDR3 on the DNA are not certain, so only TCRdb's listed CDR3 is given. The CDR3 region is CTVASGTVFSSYNELFF. The chain links TRBV10-3 to TRBJ2-1; the table's TRBD2 call for D was not verified on the DNA. Germline V gene sequence: CDR1 ENHRY, CDR2 SYGVKD. With termini counted, the CDR3 has 17 amino acids.

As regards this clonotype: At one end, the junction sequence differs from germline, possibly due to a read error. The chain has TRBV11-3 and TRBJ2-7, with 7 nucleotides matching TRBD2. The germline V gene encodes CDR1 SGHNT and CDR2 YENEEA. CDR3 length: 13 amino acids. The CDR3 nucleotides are TGCGCCAGCAGCTTTCGGGAGGACTCCGAGCAGCACTTC. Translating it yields CASSFREDSEQHF.

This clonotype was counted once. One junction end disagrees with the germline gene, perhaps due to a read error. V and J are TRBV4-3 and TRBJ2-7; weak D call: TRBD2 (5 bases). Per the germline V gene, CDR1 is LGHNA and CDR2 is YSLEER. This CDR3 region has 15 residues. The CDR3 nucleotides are TGCACCAGTAGCCAAGATTGGGAGACTCCCTACGATCAGTACTTC. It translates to CTSSQDWETPYDQYF.

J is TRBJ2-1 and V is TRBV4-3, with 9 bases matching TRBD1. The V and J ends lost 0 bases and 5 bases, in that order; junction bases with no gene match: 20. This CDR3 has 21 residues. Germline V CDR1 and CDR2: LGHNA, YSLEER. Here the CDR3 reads CASSQDFRGTGPGGINNEQFF. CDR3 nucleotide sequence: TGCGCCAGCAGCCAAGATTTTCGCGGGACAGGGCCTGGCGGGATCAACAATGAGCAGTTCTTC.

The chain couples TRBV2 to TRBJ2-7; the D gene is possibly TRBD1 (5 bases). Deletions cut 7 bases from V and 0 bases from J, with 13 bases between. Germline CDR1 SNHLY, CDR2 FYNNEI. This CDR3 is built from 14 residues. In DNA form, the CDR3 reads TGTGCCAGCAACGACAGTGGTAGCTCCTACGAGCAGTACTTC. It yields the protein CASNDSGSSYEQYF.

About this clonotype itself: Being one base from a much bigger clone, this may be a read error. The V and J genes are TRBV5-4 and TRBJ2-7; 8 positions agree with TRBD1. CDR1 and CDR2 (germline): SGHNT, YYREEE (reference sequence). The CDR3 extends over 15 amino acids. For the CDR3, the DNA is TGTACCAGCAGCTCTGGGACAGGCGCGAGAGGCGAGCAGTACTTC. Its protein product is CTSSSGTGARGEQYF.

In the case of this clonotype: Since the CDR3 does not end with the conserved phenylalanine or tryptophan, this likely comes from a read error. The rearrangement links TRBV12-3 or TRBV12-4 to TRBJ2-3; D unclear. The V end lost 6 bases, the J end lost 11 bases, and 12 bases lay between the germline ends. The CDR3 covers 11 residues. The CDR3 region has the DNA TGTGCCAGCAGCTCCCTGGCTGGGCAGTATCTA. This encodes CASSSLAGQYL.

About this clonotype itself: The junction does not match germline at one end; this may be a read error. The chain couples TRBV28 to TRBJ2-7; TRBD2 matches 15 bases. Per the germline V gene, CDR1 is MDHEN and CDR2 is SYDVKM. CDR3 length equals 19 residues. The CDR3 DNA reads TGTGGCAGCAGTTTTCTCGGACTAGCGGGAGGGCGAATCTCCTACGAGCAGTATTTC. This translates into CGSSFLGLAGGRISYEQYF.

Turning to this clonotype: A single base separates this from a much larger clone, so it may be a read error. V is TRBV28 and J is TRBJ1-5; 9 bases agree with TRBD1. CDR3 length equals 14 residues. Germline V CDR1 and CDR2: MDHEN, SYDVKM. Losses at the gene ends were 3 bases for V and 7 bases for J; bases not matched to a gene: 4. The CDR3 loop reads CASSLTGGMQPQHF. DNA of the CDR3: TGTGCCAGCAGTTTGACAGGGGGAATGCAGCCCCAGCATTTT.

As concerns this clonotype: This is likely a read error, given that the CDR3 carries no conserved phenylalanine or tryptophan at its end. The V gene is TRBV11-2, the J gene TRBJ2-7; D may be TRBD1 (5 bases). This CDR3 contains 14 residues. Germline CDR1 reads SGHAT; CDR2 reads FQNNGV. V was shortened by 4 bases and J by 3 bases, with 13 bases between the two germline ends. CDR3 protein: CASSSNRNFYEQYL. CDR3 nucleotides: TGTGCCAGCAGCTCTAACAGGAACTTCTACGAGCAGTACTTA.

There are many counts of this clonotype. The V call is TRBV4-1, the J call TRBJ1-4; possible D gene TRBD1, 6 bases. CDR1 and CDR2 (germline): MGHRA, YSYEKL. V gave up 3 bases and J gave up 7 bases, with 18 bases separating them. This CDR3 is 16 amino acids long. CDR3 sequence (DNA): TGCGCCAGCAGCCACGCAGGACAGCCCCCGGCTGAAAAACTGTTTTTT. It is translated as CASSHAGQPPAEKLFF.

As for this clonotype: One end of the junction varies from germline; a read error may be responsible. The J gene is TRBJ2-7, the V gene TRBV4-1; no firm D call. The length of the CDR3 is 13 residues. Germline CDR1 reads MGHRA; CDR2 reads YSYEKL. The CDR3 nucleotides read TGCGCCGGCAGCCCGGGCCGTTGTTACGATCAGTACTTC. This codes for CAGSPGRCYDQYF.